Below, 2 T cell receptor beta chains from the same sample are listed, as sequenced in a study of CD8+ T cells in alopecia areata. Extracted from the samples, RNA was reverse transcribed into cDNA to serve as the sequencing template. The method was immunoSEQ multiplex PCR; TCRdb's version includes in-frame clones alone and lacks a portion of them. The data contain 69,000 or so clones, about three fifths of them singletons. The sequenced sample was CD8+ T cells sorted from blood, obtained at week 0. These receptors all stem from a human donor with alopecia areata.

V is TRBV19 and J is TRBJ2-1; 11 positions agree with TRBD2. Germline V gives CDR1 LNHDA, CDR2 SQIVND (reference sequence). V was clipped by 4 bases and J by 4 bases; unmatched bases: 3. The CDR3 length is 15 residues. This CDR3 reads CASSTTSGIYNEQFF. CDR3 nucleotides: TGTGCCAGTAGTACGACTAGCGGGATTTACAATGAGCAGTTCTTC.

CDR3 nucleotide sequence: TGTGCCAGCAGTTTAAGCGGCACAGATACGCAGTATTTT. It specifies CASSLSGTDTQYF. This rearrangement joins TRBV27 to TRBJ2-3; D remains ambiguous. Germline CDR1 is MNHEY and CDR2 is SMNVEV (reference sequence). This CDR3 comprises 13 residues. Deletions cut 2 bases from V and 1 base from J, with 4 bases between.